The rows below give T cell receptor beta chains drawn from one sample of a study of shared clonotypes between healthy human individuals. Repertoires were generated with immunoSEQ multiplex PCR, while TCRdb's copy carries only in-frame clones and drops some. This table holds more than 450,000 clones, 79% found once. Sequenced input: PBMCs. The receptors come from a woman aged 40-49 years in good health. Some clones in this sample may be carry-over from other donors' samples. CDR3s include the opening cysteine and the closing phenylalanine or tryptophan.

>TRBV29-1|TRBJ1-2
CSVVRSGTGNYGYTF
>TRBV19|TRBJ1-1
CASSIGGEGGPGTEAFF
>TRBV6-1|TRBJ1-5
CASSETEGVGNQPQHF
>TRBV30|TRBJ1-1
CAWSVSREVGAFF
>TRBV10-3|TRBJ2-7
CAISESRYPGQGVPYEQYF
>TRBV30|TRBJ2-7
CAWSRAASSYEQYF
>TRBV27|TRBJ2-7
CASSFGVEQYF
>TRBV30|TRBJ2-7
CAWTESSYEQYF
>TRBV5-1|TRBJ2-3
CASSLAGSTDTQYF
>TRBV7-7|TRBJ2-3
CASSLDGSRTDTQYF
>TRBV11-2|TRBJ1-1
CASSLDLGGNTEAFF
>TRBV30|TRBJ1-1
CAWSGGVWVNTEAFF
>TRBV11-2|TRBJ1-1
CASSLAGTGRTEAFF
>TRBV27|TRBJ2-1
CASSFRGYNEQFF
>TRBV7-9|TRBJ1-1
CASSTRDTEAFF
>TRBV11-2|TRBJ2-7
CASSSTRGGVTEQYF
>TRBV7-9|TRBJ1-2
CASSPPGQLAYGYTF
>TRBV30|TRBJ1-1
CAWSAGGNTEAFF
>TRBV5-4|TRBJ2-2
CASSFRTGPMNTGELFF
>TRBV18|TRBJ2-7
CASSPGTVSYEQYF
>TRBV10-1|.
CASSASSGSVNEQYF
>TRBV6-1|TRBJ2-7
CASAGTRNSYEQYF
>TRBV29-1|TRBJ1-1
CSVGRGPGSHTEAFF
>TRBV11-2|TRBJ2-7
CASSSQGPIKDEQYF
>TRBV7-3|TRBJ2-2
CASSFGTDTGELFF
>TRBV5-1|TRBJ2-7
CASSPLWSYYEQYF
>TRBV5-5|TRBJ1-3
CASSLKYTIYF
>TRBV30|TRBJ1-1
CAWSGVRDTEAFF
>TRBV7-2|TRBJ2-7
CASSLSGDYEQYF
>TRBV4-2|TRBJ2-1
CASSQWTGVASGRADEQFF
>TRBV5-1|TRBJ1-2
CASSPPDRDGYTF
>TRBV10-3|TRBJ1-1
CAIRFGQDEAFF
>TRBV5-5|TRBJ2-7
CASSDRSYEQYF
>TRBV10-1|TRBJ2-5
CASSKQSGYGETQYF
>TRBV5-1|TRBJ2-6
CASSPGASGANVLTF
>TRBV7-8|TRBJ1-1
CASSPTRVGSNTEAFF
>TRBV7-2|TRBJ2-7
CASSRTGGYEQYF
>TRBV5-4|TRBJ2-5
CASSSTSGGGETQYF
>TRBV20-1|TRBJ2-1
CSAPEDNEQFF
>TRBV7-3|TRBJ2-7
CASSLGVGAAYEQYF
>TRBV27|TRBJ2-2
CASSFSNRARTGELFF